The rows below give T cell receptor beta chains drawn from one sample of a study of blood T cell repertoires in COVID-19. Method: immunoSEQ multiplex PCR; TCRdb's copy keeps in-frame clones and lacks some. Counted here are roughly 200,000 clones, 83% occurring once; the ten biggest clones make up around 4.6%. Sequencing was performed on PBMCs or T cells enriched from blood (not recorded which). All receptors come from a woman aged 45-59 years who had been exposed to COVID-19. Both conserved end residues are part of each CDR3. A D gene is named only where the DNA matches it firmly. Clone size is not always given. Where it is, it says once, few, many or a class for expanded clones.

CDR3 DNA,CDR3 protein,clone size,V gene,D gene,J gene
TGTGCCAGCAGTGAACGGAAGGGGAGGGATACGCAGTATTTT,CASSERKGRDTQYF,-,TRBV6-1,-,TRBJ2-3
TGTGCCAGCAGTTTCACAGGCAACACTGAAGCTTTCTTT,CASSFTGNTEAFF,-,TRBV12-3/TRBV12-4,-,TRBJ1-1
TGTGCCAGCAGCCAATCGGACAGTAACTATGGCTACACCTTC,CASSQSDSNYGYTF,once,TRBV7-9,-,TRBJ1-2
TGTGCCAGCAGCTTAACGCGGAATCAGCCCCAGCATTTT,CASSLTRNQPQHF,once,TRBV7-2,-,TRBJ1-5
TGTGCCAGCAGCCCGGGACAGACCTACTATGGCTACACCTTC,CASSPGQTYYGYTF,-,TRBV5-6,TRBD1,TRBJ1-2
TGCGCCAGCAGCCTCGGGACTAGCGGGCACACAGATACGCAGTATTTT,CASSLGTSGHTDTQYF,-,TRBV4-1,TRBD2,TRBJ2-3
TGTGCCAGCAGCCAAGGCCAGGGGGCCGGGGAGCTGTTTTTT,CASSQGQGAGELFF,-,TRBV3-1/TRBV3-2,TRBD1,TRBJ2-2
TGTGCCAGCAGCTTGGTTCAGGGGAGCGATGGCTACACCTTC,CASSLVQGSDGYTF,-,TRBV5-6,-,TRBJ1-2
TGTGCCAGCAGTGACACAGGGCGGACTGAAGCTTTCTTT,CASSDTGRTEAFF,few,TRBV6-1,-,TRBJ1-1
TGTGCCAGCAGCTCCCGGACAGGGACGAATTCACCCCTCCACTTT,CASSSRTGTNSPLHF,-,TRBV5-4,TRBD1,TRBJ1-6
TGTGCCACCAGCAGGGACAGGGGGCAATCACCCCTCCACTTT,CATSRDRGQSPLHF,-,TRBV15,TRBD1,TRBJ1-6
TGCGCCAGCAGCCAAGATTGGCGGGACAGGGAGGGCTACACCTTC,CASSQDWRDREGYTF,-,TRBV4-3,TRBD1,TRBJ1-2
TGTGCCAGCAGTTTTTATCGTGGGCGCTACGAGCAGTACTTC,CASSFYRGRYEQYF,few,TRBV28,-,TRBJ2-7